This T cell receptor (beta chain) was sequenced for a study of cytomegalovirus exposure and HLA in healthy donors. Study conclusions and caveats: The investigators catalogued 150 to 200 TCR beta chains as cytomegalovirus-associated.

V lost 3 bases and J 6 bases, leaving 9 bases between the germline ends. The germline CDR1 and CDR2 sequences are SGDLS and YYNGEE. The CDR3 extends over 13 amino acids. Researchers ran the PCR with 60 Vbeta and 13 Jbeta primers. Clones were read by immunoSEQ multiplex PCR, and TCRdb kept only the in-frame ones, dropping some. The table has nearly 200,000 clones, around 79% seen once. Notes on this clone: Its antigen is currently unknown.

The TCR comes from a male donor in good health and CMV-seropositive. The rearrangement links TRBV9 to TRBJ1-4; D is possibly TRBD1 (6 bases). Sequencing used PBMCs. The CDR3 is CASSGGLYEKLFF. In nucleotides, the CDR3 is TGTGCCAGCAGCGGGGGGCTTTATGAAAAACTGTTTTTT. Full variable domain (outside the CDR3, taken from reference TRBV9 and TRBJ1-4): DSGVTQTPKHLITATGQRVTLRCSPRSGDLSVYWYQQSLDQGLQFLIQYYNGEERAKGNILERFSAQQFPDLHSELNLSSLELGDSALYFCASSGGLYEKLFFGSGTQLSVL.